A single sample gave rise to the 24 T cell receptor beta chains below, sequenced in a study of T cell responses to AZD1222 COVID-19 vaccine. TCRdb's copy holds only in-frame clones and misses some; the assay was immunoSEQ multiplex PCR. The table includes about 97,000 clones, approximately 87% detected once. Sequenced here: peripheral blood, sampled 28 days after the second AZD1222 dose. These TCRs come from an adult who received the AZD1222 COVID-19 vaccine.

V usage is TRBV5-6 and J usage is TRBJ1-2; D is undetermined. The length of the CDR3 is 14 residues. The V end was cut by 1 base, the J end by 1 base, with 8 bases between. Germline CDR1 SGHDT, CDR2 YYEEEE. For the CDR3, the DNA is TGTGCCAGCAGCTTGAACGCCTTTAACTATGGCTACACCTTC. It translates to CASSLNAFNYGYTF.

This CDR3 is CASSPHTRTNEKLFF. In nucleotides, the CDR3 is TGTGCCAGCAGCCCCCACACCCGAACTAATGAAAAACTGTTTTTT. The chain links TRBV3-1 (or the pseudogene TRBV3-2) to TRBJ1-4; D remains ambiguous. The length of the CDR3 is 15 residues. Germline V CDR1 and CDR2: LGHDT, YNNKEL (reference sequence). Deletions cut 4 bases from V and 1 base from J, with 10 bases between.

The rearrangement uses TRBV27 and TRBJ2-7; possibly TRBD1 for D (5 bases). Germline V gene lookup returns CDR1 MNHEY and CDR2 SMNVEV (reference sequence). V lost 7 bases to trimming and J lost 2 bases, with 18 bases between them. The CDR3 loop spans 15 amino acids. The CDR3, as DNA: TGTGCCAGCACCCTTAGTGGGGCAGGCCCCTACGAGCAGTACTTC. It yields the protein CASTLSGAGPYEQYF.

The chain employs TRBV9 and TRBJ2-7; D call uncertain. The CDR3 length is 13 residues. Looked up from germline, CDR1 is SGDLS and CDR2 is YYNGEE. Trimming took off 0 bases at V and 2 bases at J, with 6 bases between the two ends. CDR3 DNA sequence: TGTGCCAGCAGCGTAGACCCTACCTACGAGCAGTACTTC. It specifies CASSVDPTYEQYF. The whole variable domain, remainder taken from reference TRBV9 and TRBJ2-7, is DSGVTQTPKHLITATGQRVTLRCSPRSGDLSVYWYQQSLDQGLQFLIQYYNGEERAKGNILERFSAQQFPDLHSELNLSSLELGDSALYFCASSVDPTYEQYFGPGTRLTVT.

The V gene is TRBV10-2, the J gene TRBJ2-2, with 7 positions matching TRBD2. CDR1 is WSHSY and CDR2 is SAAADI in the germline V gene. The CDR3 has 16 residues. The ends lost 4 bases at V and 1 base at J; junction bases unmatched: 6. The chain's CDR3 is CASSGGRGQNTGELFF. CDR3 nucleotide sequence: TGCGCCAGCAGTGGAGGGAGGGGCCAGAACACCGGGGAGCTGTTTTTT.

This clone was observed once. The chain couples TRBV11-2 to TRBJ2-7; either TRBD1 or TRBD2 may supply D (5 bases each). V lost 8 bases, J lost 3 bases, and 20 bases lay in between. Germline V lookup: CDR1 SGHAT, CDR2 FQNNGV. There are 15 residues in the CDR3. The CDR3 DNA sequence: TGTGCCAGCCTGCTTTCTGTGGGGACCTACTACGAGCAGTACTTC. It is translated as CASLLSVGTYYEQYF.

In its sample, this clone was seen once. The genes are TRBV5-4 and TRBJ1-2, with D possibly being TRBD1 (6 bases). V was trimmed by 5 bases and J by 8 bases, leaving 16 bases between them. Germline V gene sequence: CDR1 SGHNT, CDR2 YYREEE (reference sequence). This CDR3 contains 13 residues. CDR3 in DNA: TGTGCCAGCAGTCCTCGGGGGCCTAGGGGCTACACCTTC. Translated, it gives CASSPRGPRGYTF.

In its sample, this clone was seen once. V usage is TRBV2 and J usage is TRBJ1-2; D remains unclear. The CDR3 length is 15 residues. Looked up from germline, CDR1 is SNHLY and CDR2 is FYNNEI. V dropped 2 bases and J dropped 4 bases, with 14 bases sitting between them. The chain's CDR3 is CASSESSTLAYGYTF. The CDR3 DNA reads as TGTGCCAGCAGTGAATCTTCCACGCTAGCCTATGGCTACACCTTC.

The chain combines TRBV15 with TRBJ2-7, with D possibly being TRBD1 or TRBD2 (6 bases each). CDR1 is LNHNV, CDR2 YYDKDF, per germline (reference sequence). This CDR3 has 15 amino acids. Trimming shortened V by 1 base and J by 2 bases, and 12 bases separated the two germline ends. CDR3 DNA sequence: TGTGCCACCAGCAGAGGGACTACAGGGACCTACGAGCAGTACTTC. Translated, it gives CATSRGTTGTYEQYF.

As concerns this clone: The junction departs from germline at one end; a sequencing error may be responsible. The chain recombines TRBV5-1 with TRBJ1-3, with 11 nucleotides matching TRBD1. The V gene's germline CDR1 is SGHRS and CDR2 YFSETQ. CDR3 size: 17 residues. The CDR3 here is CANSLEGQGASGNTIYF. In DNA, the CDR3 is TGCGCCAACAGCTTGGAAGGACAGGGGGCCTCTGGAAACACCATATATTTT. The variable domain in full, with the rest retrieved from reference TRBV5-1 and TRBJ1-3, is KAGVTQTPRYLIKTRGQQVTLSCSPISGHRSVSWYQQTPGQGLQFLFEYFSETQRNKGNFPGRFSGRQFSNSRSEMNVSTLELGDSALYLCANSLEGQGASGNTIYFGEGSWLTVV.

This clone has just one count. This chain connects TRBV6-6 to TRBJ1-2, with a tentative D call TRBD1 (6 bases). V lost 2 bases, J lost 4 bases, and 14 bases lay in between. CDR3 length: 15 amino acids. The germline gives CDR1 MNHNY, CDR2 SVGAGI (reference sequence). The DNA for the CDR3 is TGTGCCAGCAGTTACGGAGGGCAGGGGTCCTATGGCTACACCTTC. Its translation: CASSYGGQGSYGYTF.

This chain links TRBV19 with TRBJ1-5, with TRBD1 matching 7 bases. Germline V gene sequence: CDR1 LNHDA, CDR2 SQIVND (reference sequence). After removal of 3 bases from V and 7 bases from J, the junction contained 9 bases not matched to a gene. The CDR3 has 15 residues. CDR3 sequence (DNA): TGTGCCAGTAGTATTGGTCAGGGGGGTAGACAGCCCCAGCATTTT. Residues: CASSIGQGGRQPQHF.

V gene TRBV28 combines with J gene TRBJ2-3; D gene uncertain. The germline CDR1 and CDR2 sequences are MDHEN and SYDVKM. Deletions cut 3 bases from V and 7 bases from J, with 5 bases between. This CDR3 comprises 11 residues. CDR3 region: CASSLGNTQYF. The CDR3 DNA reads TGTGCCAGCAGTTTGGGGAATACGCAGTATTTT.

This chain uses TRBV12-5 with TRBJ1-3; D unclear. Trimming took off 6 bases at V and 4 bases at J, with 10 bases between the two ends. CDR1 LGHNT and CDR2 FRNRAP come from the germline V gene. The CDR3 runs 13 residues. The CDR3 coding sequence is TGTGCTAGTGGCCCCTCCGGCGGAAACACCATATATTTT. It specifies CASGPSGGNTIYF.

Here the CDR3 DNA reads TGTGCCAGCAGCTTAATAGCGTTCGACGAGCAGTACTTC. Translating gives CASSLIAFDEQYF. The V call is TRBV7-2, the J call TRBJ2-7, with a weak D call TRBD2 (5 bases). The CDR3 covers 13 residues. The ends were cut back, 2 bases at V and 5 bases at J, with 10 bases in the middle. CDR1 and CDR2 from the germline V gene are SGHTA and FQGNSA.

This CDR3 is CASSLYASDNTEAFF. For the CDR3, the DNA is TGTGCCAGCAGCTTATATGCCAGTGATAACACTGAAGCTTTCTTT. This rearrangement joins TRBV7-2 to TRBJ1-1; D gene ambiguous. Between the trimmed V and J ends, which lost 2 bases and 2 bases, there was a span of 12 bases. This CDR3 is built from 15 residues. From germline, CDR1 is SGHTA and CDR2 FQGNSA.

CDR3 amino acids: CASSYSLARGHEQFF. In DNA, the CDR3 is TGTGCCAGCAGTTACTCGCTAGCTAGGGGTCATGAGCAGTTCTTC. The genes are TRBV6-5 and TRBJ2-1; TRBD1 or TRBD2 may be the D gene (5 bases each). The germline CDR1 and CDR2 sequences are MNHEY and SVGAGI. This CDR3 spans 15 amino acids. Trimming left V 0 bases short and J 8 bases short, with 14 bases between.

The chain combines TRBV29-1 with TRBJ2-3, with D perhaps matching TRBD2 (6 bases). The germline V and J ends were trimmed by 7 bases and 6 bases, with 20 bases remaining between them. CDR1 is SQVTM, CDR2 ANQGSEA, per germline. This CDR3 has 14 amino acids. DNA for the CDR3: TGCAGCGCCCTAATGGGGGGAACGGAGGATACGCAGTATTTT. Its protein is CSALMGGTEDTQYF.

DNA of the CDR3: TGTGCCAGCAGTCTGGGCGGGCCAATGGGGAACACTGAAGCTTTCTTT. It codes for CASSLGGPMGNTEAFF. This sequence joins TRBV27 and TRBJ1-1; D uncertain. This CDR3 has 16 residues. Per the germline V gene, CDR1 is MNHEY and CDR2 is SMNVEV (reference sequence). V was shortened by 5 bases and J by 1 base, with 17 bases between the two germline ends.

This chain uses TRBV3-1 (or the pseudogene TRBV3-2) with TRBJ2-5; the match to TRBD2 covers 12 bases. This CDR3 is 14 amino acids long. The V gene's germline CDR1 is LGHDT and CDR2 YNNKEL (reference sequence). V shed 3 bases, J shed 7 bases, and the junction held 3 bases outside the gene matches. The CDR3 spells CASSQMTSGGTQYF. As DNA, the CDR3 is TGTGCCAGCAGCCAGATGACTAGCGGGGGGACCCAGTACTTC.

This chain links TRBV5-1 with TRBJ2-3; D not resolved. Germline CDR1 and CDR2: SGHRS and YFSETQ. This CDR3 has 12 residues. The V and J ends lost 0 bases and 5 bases respectively, with 4 bases between them. The DNA of the CDR3 is TGCGCCAGCAGCTTGGATGGAGATACGCAGTATTTT. Translating it yields CASSLDGDTQYF.

This clone was picked up one time. The V and J genes are TRBV10-3 and TRBJ2-3; the match to TRBD1 covers 8 bases. The length of the CDR3 is 12 residues. Germline trimming cut 6 bases from V and 6 bases from J; bases unmatched to any gene: 2. The germline gives CDR1 ENHRY, CDR2 SYGVKD. CDR3 coding DNA: TGTGCCATCAGCAGGGACAGGGATACGCAGTATTTT. Translation gives CAISRDRDTQYF.

The CDR3 region is CASSSGQVNEKLFF. In DNA form, the CDR3 reads TGCGCCAGCAGCTCGGGACAGGTTAATGAAAAACTGTTTTTT. V is TRBV5-1 and J is TRBJ1-4; 8 bases map to TRBD1. Germline V CDR1 and CDR2: SGHRS, YFSETQ. The CDR3 is 14 residues long. The V gene end was trimmed by 3 bases and the J gene end by 4 bases; junction bases not matched to a gene: 2.

This clone was seen just once. V is TRBV15 and J is TRBJ2-3; 14 nucleotides match TRBD2. CDR1 and CDR2 (germline): LNHNV, YYDKDF (reference sequence). CDR3 length: 17 amino acids. V trimming: 5 bases; J trimming: 0 bases; junction bases outside the gene matches: 4. CDR3 in DNA: TGTGCCACCAGCGGCGGGACTAGCGGGGGTAGCACAGATACGCAGTATTTT. Translating it yields CATSGGTSGGSTDTQYF.